This T cell receptor (beta chain) was profiled in a study of T cell repertoires in cytomegalovirus infection. Turning to the study itself: The public TCR beta signatures pointed to both CMV infection and matching HLA type. Study-level results: HLA-C-restricted CMV clonotypes gave the most frequent clonotype in two of eight donors. Identification of carriers of CMV plus the relevant HLA was performed using cumulative public TCR beta family frequency.

V was pared by 4 bases and J by 6 bases, with 7 bases of the junction left unmatched. Per germline, CDR1 MNHEY and CDR2 SVGAGI. The CDR3 length is 15 residues. Of note for this clonotype: Its matching antigen is unknown.

MiXCR, applied by TCRdb to the reads, yields one record per CDR3 protein. Among about 740,000 distinct CDR3 sequences listed, approximately 34% were seen once. The sequenced sample was PBMCs. The chain carries TRBV6-5 and TRBJ2-2; the match to TRBD1 covers 8 bases. The sequence came from a human donor in good health (CMV status not recorded). Some clones in this sample may be carry-over from other donors' samples. The CDR3 region is CASSSVQGASGELFF. For the CDR3, the DNA is TGTGCCAGCAGTTCGGTCCAGGGGGCATCCGGGGAGCTGTTTTTT.